This is a list of T cell receptor beta chains from one sample in a study of T cell responses to AZD1222 COVID-19 vaccine. Measured with immunoSEQ multiplex PCR; TCRdb has only the in-frame clones, and not every one. The sample holds 100,000 to 150,000 clones; 86% are singletons and the top ten take about 16%. The source was peripheral blood, collected 28 days after the second AZD1222 dose. All receptors come from an adult who received the AZD1222 COVID-19 vaccine. The CDR3 runs from the conserved cysteine through the conserved F or W. A D gene is named only where the DNA matches it firmly.

>TRBV6-5|-|TRBJ2-7
TGTGCCAGCAGATACAATCTTGAGGGACCTTTCGAGCAGTACTTC
CASRYNLEGPFEQYF
>TRBV28|-|TRBJ2-7
TGTGCCAGCAGCCCCCTTCGACAGGACGAGCAGTACTTC
CASSPLRQDEQYF
>TRBV30|-|TRBJ1-4
TGTGCCTGGGGGGAGCAGACTAATGAAAAACTGTTTTTT
CAWGEQTNEKLFF
>TRBV28|-|TRBJ1-6
TGTGCCAGCAGCGGGTCGGGGTCACCCCTCCACTTT
CASSGSGSPLHF
>TRBV9|TRBD2|TRBJ2-3
TGTGCCAGCAGCTCTAGCGGGGCTTCGCCGAATACGCAGTATTTT
CASSSSGASPNTQYF
>TRBV4-3|-|TRBJ2-5
TGCGCCAGCAGCCAAGCTTGGGGGGTGACAGGGACCCTTAACCAAGAGACCCAGTACTTC
CASSQAWGVTGTLNQETQYF
>TRBV11-2|TRBD1|TRBJ1-3
TGTGCCAGCAGCTTACGGGGACAGGCGTTCTCTGGAAACACCATATATTTT
CASSLRGQAFSGNTIYF
>TRBV14|TRBD1|TRBJ1-3
TGTGCCAGCAGCCTACGAAGGGGGCTTGGAAACACCATATATTTT
CASSLRRGLGNTIYF
>TRBV9|-|TRBJ2-1
TGTGCCAGCGGGGCGGGCCAGTTTAATGAGCAGTTCTTC
CASGAGQFNEQFF
>TRBV6-6|TRBD2|TRBJ2-1
TGTGCCAGCAGTTACCTGGGACTAGCGGGAGGTTACGAGCAGTTCTTC
CASSYLGLAGGYEQFF
>TRBV4-1|TRBD1|TRBJ1-2
TGCGCCAGCAGCTTCCTTGGGGGGACAGCCCGCGAGTATGGCTACACCTTC
CASSFLGGTAREYGYTF
>TRBV6-5|-|TRBJ1-2
TGTGCCAGCAGTTACTCGCAGGGGACTAACTATGGCTACACCTTC
CASSYSQGTNYGYTF
>TRBV13|TRBD1|TRBJ2-1
TGTGCCAGCAGCTTAGTGGGGACAGGGGTTGGCAATGAGCAGTTCTTC
CASSLVGTGVGNEQFF
>TRBV9|TRBD2|TRBJ2-7
TGTGCCAGCAGCGCGGGAAGCGGGGGGGCTCACGAGCAGTACTTC
CASSAGSGGAHEQYF
>TRBV5-1|-|TRBJ1-1
TGCGCCAGCAGCTTGCGGCAGGGAATTGAGCCTTTCTTT
CASSLRQGIEPFF
>TRBV28|TRBD2|TRBJ2-2
TGTGCCAGCAGATTAGGACTAGCCGGGGAGCTGTTTTTT
CASRLGLAGELFF
>TRBV7-2|TRBD2|TRBJ2-2
TGTGCCAGCAGCTTATTAGCGGGAGGCACCGGGGAGCTGTTTTTT
CASSLLAGGTGELFF
>TRBV7-9|-|TRBJ1-5
TGTGCCAGCAGCTTATTTACCCTGGGGTCTGACAGGCGAGATCAGCCCCAGCATTTT
CASSLFTLGSDRRDQPQHF
>TRBV10-3|TRBD1|TRBJ1-4
TGTGCCATCAGTGAGTCTGGACAGGGAAGTAATGAAAAACTGTTTTTT
CAISESGQGSNEKLFF
>TRBV24-1|-|TRBJ1-2
TGTGCCACCAGTGATTTCAGAGCAGGCCACCCCTATGGCTACACCTTC
CATSDFRAGHPYGYTF
>TRBV10-3|-|TRBJ1-5
TGTGCCATCAGTGAGTCAGCCCGAGGTAATCAGCCCCAGCATTTT
CAISESARGNQPQHF
>TRBV9|TRBD1|TRBJ1-1
TGTGCCAGCAGTGGGCGCGAATCAGGGGGGAACACTGAAGCTTTCTTT
CASSGRESGGNTEAFF
>TRBV6-5|-|TRBJ2-3
TGTGCCAGCAGTTACTCGTATTGGGAGTCAGATACGCAGTATTTT
CASSYSYWESDTQYF
>TRBV9|-|TRBJ2-2
TGTGCCAGCAGCGTCCGCTCTGGGGAGCTGTTTTTT
CASSVRSGELFF